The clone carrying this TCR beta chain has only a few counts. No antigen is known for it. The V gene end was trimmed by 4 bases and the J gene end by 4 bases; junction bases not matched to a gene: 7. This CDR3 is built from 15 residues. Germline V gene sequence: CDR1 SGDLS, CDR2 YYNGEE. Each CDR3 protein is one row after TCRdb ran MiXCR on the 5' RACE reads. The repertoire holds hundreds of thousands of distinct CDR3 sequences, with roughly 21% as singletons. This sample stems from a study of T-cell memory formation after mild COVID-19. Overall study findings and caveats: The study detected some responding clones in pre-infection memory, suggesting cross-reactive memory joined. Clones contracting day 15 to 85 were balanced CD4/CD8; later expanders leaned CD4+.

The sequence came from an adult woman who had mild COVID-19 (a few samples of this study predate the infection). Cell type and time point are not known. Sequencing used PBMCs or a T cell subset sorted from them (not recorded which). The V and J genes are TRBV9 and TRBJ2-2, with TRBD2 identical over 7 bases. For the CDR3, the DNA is TGTGCCAGCAGCCCAGGGAGGGCCTCCACCGGGGAGCTGTTTTTT. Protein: CASSPGRASTGELFF.